This TCR beta chain was found in a study of human T cells and chemical hapten exposure. Study as a whole: Doses of diphenylcyclopropenone went to the patients' scalps weekly throughout the approximately 22-week study.

Indicated time point: patch test 3, about 24 weeks after DPC sensitization. As for treatment: therapeutic diphenylcyclopropenone sensitization with weekly scalp DPC. Study-wide results and caveats: Alopecia affected the donors, so their immune response may differ from healthy people's.

In this sample, this clonotype turned up a few times. Its specificity is unknown. Within the library, unique molecular identifiers were attached to each individual cDNA molecule. TCRdb re-called the RACE reads through MiXCR, storing one row per CDR3 protein. This sample carries fewer than 200,000 distinct CDR3 sequences, about 27% of them seen once, and the ten largest clones take 2.1%. Germline V gene lookup returns CDR1 SGDLS and CDR2 YYNGEE. Trimming took off 5 bases at V and 8 bases at J, with 13 bases between the two ends. This CDR3 is 12 amino acids long. The starting material was whole blood, obtained in connection with sensitization to the hapten diphenylcyclopropenone (DPC). The sequence was collected from a woman in her late teens or twenties with alopecia areata. Some clones in this sample may be carry-over from other donors' samples. The chain links TRBV9 to TRBJ1-2; D call uncertain. CDR3 loop: CASRRLSLGYTF. Here the CDR3 DNA reads TGTGCCAGCAGGCGGCTTTCCCTCGGCTACACCTTC. The full variable domain, completed using reference TRBV9 and TRBJ1-2, is DSGVTQTPKHLITATGQRVTLRCSPRSGDLSVYWYQQSLDQGLQFLIQYYNGEERAKGNILERFSAQQFPDLHSELNLSSLELGDSALYFCASRRLSLGYTFGSGTRLTVV.